This entry is about one TCR beta chain. Its antigen is not identified. The PCR made use of 60 Vbeta and 13 Jbeta primers. Generated by immunoSEQ multiplex PCR, the TCRdb table keeps only in-frame clones and is missing some. The profile shows 45,000 to 65,000 clones, over 80% of them singletons. The sample belongs to a study of cytomegalovirus exposure and HLA in healthy donors. Study background: Of roughly 400 genotyped donors, more than 75% clustered with self-reported Caucasian donors. Overall study findings and caveats: Across donors, sequencing depth was assumed by presence/absence analyses to be roughly uniform. Likely technical artifact: a cluster of highly shared sequence variants.

CDR3 length: 15 residues. Between the trimmed V and J ends, which lost 4 bases and 0 bases, there was a span of 11 bases. Germline CDR1 SGHTS, CDR2 YDEGEE. The chain combines TRBV5-8 with TRBJ2-1; D not certain. The specimen was PBMCs. The sequence was collected from a man younger than 40 in good health and CMV-seronegative. The CDR3 spells CASSPRGSSYNEQFF. Written as DNA, the CDR3 is TGTGCCAGCAGCCCGCGAGGAAGCTCCTACAATGAGCAGTTCTTC.